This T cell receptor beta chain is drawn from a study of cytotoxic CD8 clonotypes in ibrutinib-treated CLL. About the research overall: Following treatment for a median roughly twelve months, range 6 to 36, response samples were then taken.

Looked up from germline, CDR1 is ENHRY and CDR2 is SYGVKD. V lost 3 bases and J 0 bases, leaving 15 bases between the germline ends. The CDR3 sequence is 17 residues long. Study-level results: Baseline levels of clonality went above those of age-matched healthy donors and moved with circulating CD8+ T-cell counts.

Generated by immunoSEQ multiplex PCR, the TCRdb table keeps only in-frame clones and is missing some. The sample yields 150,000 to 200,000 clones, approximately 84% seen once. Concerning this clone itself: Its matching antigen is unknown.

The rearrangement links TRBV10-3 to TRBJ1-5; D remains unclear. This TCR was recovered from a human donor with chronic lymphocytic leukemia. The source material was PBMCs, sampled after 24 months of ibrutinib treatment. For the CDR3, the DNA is TGTGCCATCAGTGATCGATCGAGTCCCAATAGCAATCAGCCCCAGCATTTT. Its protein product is CAISDRSSPNSNQPQHF.